The 17 T cell receptor beta chains listed next were all sequenced from one sample in a study of T cell repertoires in cytomegalovirus infection. Their specific antigens are unknown. Via MiXCR, TCRdb re-called the reads, giving one row per CDR3 protein. Seen here are some 350,000 distinct CDR3 sequences, about 32% observed once, and the top ten hold approximately 13%. The specimen comprised cultured PBMCs, sampled from culture after CMV antigen stimulation. The receptors were sampled from a human donor in good health (CMV status not recorded). Some clones in this sample may be carry-over from other donors' samples.

The chain combines TRBV19 with TRBJ1-5, with D unresolved. Trimming shortened V by 8 bases and J by 4 bases, and 12 bases separated the two germline ends. From germline, CDR1 is LNHDA and CDR2 SQIVND (reference sequence). The CDR3 sequence is 13 residues long. CDR3 coding DNA: TGTGCCAGTGGTAAGGGCGGTAATCAGCCCCAGCATTTT. This sequence encodes CASGKGGNQPQHF.

This chain uses TRBV27 with TRBJ2-3; no clear D gene. Germline-derived CDR1 and CDR2 are MNHEY and SMNVEV (reference sequence). The CDR3 runs to 19 residues. V was shortened by 5 bases and J by 0 bases, with 24 bases between the two germline ends. CDR3 loop: CASSPPPSERSPSTDTQYF. The CDR3 DNA follows: TGTGCCAGCAGTCCCCCCCCGTCGGAACGGAGCCCTAGCACAGATACGCAGTATTTT.

This chain uses TRBV12-3 or TRBV12-4 with TRBJ2-3; 11 positions agree with TRBD2. The CDR3 has 16 amino acids. J gave up 2 bases and V 11 bases, and 12 bases lay outside the gene matches. CDR3 in amino acids: CAVGPGLAEDTDTQYF. The CDR3 DNA follows: TGTGCCGTTGGCCCGGGACTAGCGGAGGACACAGATACGCAGTATTTT.

This clonotype was recorded a few times. The gene calls are TRBV4-1 and TRBJ1-6; D is uncertain. V was cut by 3 bases and J by 9 bases, with 9 bases left in between. The length of the CDR3 is 13 residues. CDR1 and CDR2 from the germline V gene are MGHRA and YSYEKL. CDR3 protein: CASSHAGLSPLHF. The CDR3 nucleotides read TGCGCCAGCAGCCATGCCGGGCTTTCACCCCTCCACTTT.

This chain connects TRBV9 to TRBJ1-1, with D possibly being TRBD1 (5 bases). V was trimmed by 0 bases and J by 0 bases, leaving 15 bases between them. The CDR3 runs to 17 residues. CDR1 is SGDLS and CDR2 is YYNGEE in the germline V gene. In DNA, the CDR3 is TGTGCCAGCAGCGTAGACCCCCTTGGGGGACTGAACACTGAAGCTTTCTTT. It translates to CASSVDPLGGLNTEAFF.

The CDR3 region is CASSIRRGPQETQYF. CDR3 sequence (DNA): TGTGCCAGTAGTATCCGAAGGGGGCCCCAAGAGACCCAGTACTTC. J is TRBJ2-5 and V is TRBV19, with 7 bases matching TRBD1. Trimming cost V 3 bases and J 1 base; bases outside gene matches: 5. The V gene's germline CDR1 is LNHDA and CDR2 SQIVND (reference sequence). This CDR3 comprises 15 residues.

The rearrangement links TRBV4-2 to TRBJ2-5; 7 nucleotides agree with TRBD2. This CDR3 is built from 17 residues. V lost 1 base and J lost 5; bases outside the gene matches: 13. From germline, CDR1 is LGHNA and CDR2 YNFKEQ. The CDR3 DNA reads as TGTGCCAGCAGCCAAGTCGGGTTAGCGGGTTCTCGTGAGACCCAGTACTTC. Its protein product is CASSQVGLAGSRETQYF.

The V gene is TRBV11-2, the J gene TRBJ2-2, with D hard to call. The germline CDR1 and CDR2 sequences are SGHAT and FQNNGV. V was trimmed by 1 base and J by 1 base, leaving 7 bases between them. CDR3 length: 15 residues. This chain's CDR3 is CASSLGVGNTGELFF. CDR3 sequence (DNA): TGTGCCAGCAGCTTAGGTGTAGGGAACACCGGGGAGCTGTTTTTT.

This chain connects TRBV4-1 to TRBJ2-1; D unclear. V was clipped by 4 bases and J by 0 bases, with 10 bases between them. The CDR3 extends over 15 amino acids. The germline gives CDR1 MGHRA, CDR2 YSYEKL. The CDR3 nucleotides read TGCGCCAGCAGCCCCCACAGAGACTCCTACAATGAGCAGTTCTTC. The encoded protein is CASSPHRDSYNEQFF.

V is TRBV15 and J is TRBJ2-1; unclear D gene. In germline, CDR1 is LNHNV, CDR2 YYDKDF (reference sequence). Trimming removed 1 base at V and 2 bases at J, with 9 bases between. The CDR3 length is 15 residues. The CDR3 DNA is TGTGCCACCAGCAGAGGGGGAACGGCCTACAATGAGCAGTTCTTC. Translating it yields CATSRGGTAYNEQFF.

The rearrangement links TRBV7-9 to TRBJ1-2, with TRBD1 matching over 9 bases. The CDR3 covers 14 residues. Germline CDR1 is SEHNR and CDR2 is FQNEAQ (reference sequence). Germline trimming cut 5 bases from V and 5 bases from J; bases unmatched to any gene: 6. DNA of the CDR3: TGTGCCAGCAGCGCTACAGGGGGCCGTTATGGCTACACCTTC. Its protein product is CASSATGGRYGYTF.

This chain connects TRBV5-6 to TRBJ2-7, with 12 bases aligning to TRBD1. CDR3 length: 16 amino acids. Looked up from germline, CDR1 is SGHDT and CDR2 is YYEEEE. The J segment lost 5 bases and the V segment lost 0 bases, leaving 6 bases of the junction unmatched. In DNA form, the CDR3 reads TGTGCCAGCAGCTTGGCCATGGGGACAGGGGGCGACGAGCAGTACGTC. It encodes CASSLAMGTGGDEQYV.

The chain carries TRBV6-2 or TRBV6-3 and TRBJ1-5; D is ambiguous. The CDR3 covers 14 residues. Germline CDR1 MNHEY, CDR2 SVGEGT. With 6 bases removed from V and 5 bases from J, the gap between germline ends came to 14 bases. In DNA form, the CDR3 reads TGTGCCAGCAGCCCATGGGCTAGACATCAGCCCCAGCATTTT. Amino acids: CASSPWARHQPQHF.

This rearrangement joins TRBV5-1 to TRBJ2-2; 8 positions agree with TRBD2. Germline trimming cut 6 bases from V and 5 bases from J; bases unmatched to any gene: 9. The germline CDR1 and CDR2 sequences are SGHRS and YFSETQ. This CDR3 spans 15 amino acids. The CDR3 nucleotides are TGCGCCAGCACCCAGATGGTAGCGGGGACCGGGGAGCTGTTTTTT. This encodes CASTQMVAGTGELFF.

The rearrangement links TRBV6-5 to TRBJ1-3, with no clear D. The V gene's germline CDR1 is MNHEY and CDR2 SVGAGI. V gave up 4 bases and J gave up 0 bases, with 10 bases separating them. The CDR3 loop spans 15 amino acids. The CDR3: CASSSFRSSGNTIYF. In nucleotides, the CDR3 is TGTGCCAGCAGTTCCTTCAGGAGCTCTGGAAACACCATATATTTT.

This clonotype was detected many times. This chain links TRBV6-5 with TRBJ1-1; D unclear. Trimming pared 2 bases from V and 2 bases from J, leaving 9 bases between. The germline V gene has CDR1 MNHEY and CDR2 SVGAGI. CDR3 length: 14 amino acids. CDR3 region: CASSYRLQNTEAFF. The CDR3 bases are TGTGCCAGCAGTTACCGCCTTCAAAACACTGAAGCTTTCTTT.

This clonotype was counted ten times or more. The chain joins TRBV5-6 to TRBJ1-2; D is possibly TRBD1 (6 bases). The V gene lost 7 bases and the J gene lost 2 bases, with 15 bases spanning the gap. The germline CDR1 and CDR2 sequences are SGHDT and YYEEEE. CDR3 length: 14 residues. The CDR3 is CASGLKQGNYGYTF. The CDR3 DNA is TGTGCCAGCGGCCTAAAACAGGGCAACTATGGCTACACCTTC.